The clone carrying this T cell receptor beta chain showed up just a few times. Its specificity is unknown. This sample was taken from a study of T cell responses to AZD1222 COVID-19 vaccine. Germline CDR1 reads GTSNPN; CDR2 reads SVGIG (reference sequence). The CDR3 is made up of 14 amino acids. The germline V and J ends were trimmed by 3 bases and 1 base, with 12 bases remaining between them. Study results and caveats: Repertoire collection took place solely once the T cell response had peaked.

The repertoire was sequenced with immunoSEQ multiplex PCR; TCRdb's copy has only in-frame clones and lacks some. Among tens of thousands of clones listed, about nine tenths were seen once. The sequence derives from an adult in good health. The source material was peripheral blood, sampled on day 0 of AZD1222 vaccination. The V gene is TRBV30, the J gene TRBJ1-1, with no clear D. CDR3 sequence: CAWSSGVANTEAFF. CDR3 nucleotide sequence: TGTGCCTGGAGCTCCGGGGTGGCGAACACTGAAGCTTTCTTT.